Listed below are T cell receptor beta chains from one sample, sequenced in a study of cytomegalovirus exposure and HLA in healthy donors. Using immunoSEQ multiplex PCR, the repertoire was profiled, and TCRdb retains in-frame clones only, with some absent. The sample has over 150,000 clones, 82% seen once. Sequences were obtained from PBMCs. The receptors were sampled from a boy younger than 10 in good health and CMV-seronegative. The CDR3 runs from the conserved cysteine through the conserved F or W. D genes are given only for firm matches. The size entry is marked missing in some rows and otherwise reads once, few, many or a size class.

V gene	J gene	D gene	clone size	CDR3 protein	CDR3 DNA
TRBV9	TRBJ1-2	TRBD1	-	CASTWDRESISYTF	TGTGCCAGCACCTGGGACAGGGAGAGTATAAGCTACACCTTC
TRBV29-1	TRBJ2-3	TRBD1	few	CSVLRDRFTTDTQYF	TGCAGCGTTCTCCGGGACAGATTTACGACAGATACGCAGTATTTT
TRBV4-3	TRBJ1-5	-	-	CASSQNPEPQHF	TGCGCCAGCAGCCAAAATCCGGAGCCCCAGCATTTT
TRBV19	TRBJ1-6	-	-	CASKALPQWDKVNSPLHF	TGTGCCAGTAAGGCGCTACCCCAGTGGGACAAGGTGAATTCACCCCTCCACTTT
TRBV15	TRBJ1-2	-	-	CATSPGVRNYGYTF	TGTGCCACCAGTCCGGGTGTAAGGAACTATGGCTACACCTTC
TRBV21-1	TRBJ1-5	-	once	CASSTLLRGQGRGQPQHF	TGTGCCAGCAGCACCCTATTAAGGGGACAGGGGAGAGGGCAGCCCCAGCATTTT
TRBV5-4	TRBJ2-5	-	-	CASSPRAGREETQYF	TGTGCCAGCAGCCCCCGGGCGGGACGAGAGGAGACCCAGTACTTC
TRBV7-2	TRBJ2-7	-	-	CASSFLAYEQYF	TGTGCCAGCAGCTTCCTAGCCTACGAGCAGTACTTC
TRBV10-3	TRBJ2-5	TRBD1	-	CAISESTGLETQYF	TGTGCCATCAGTGAGTCGACAGGGTTGGAGACCCAGTACTTC
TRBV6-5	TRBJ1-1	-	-	CASSYAGKNTEAFF	TGTGCCAGCAGTTACGCAGGGAAGAACACTGAAGCTTTCTTT
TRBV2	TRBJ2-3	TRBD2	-	CASSVTSGMGDTQYF	TGTGCCAGCAGTGTGACTAGCGGGATGGGAGATACGCAGTATTTT
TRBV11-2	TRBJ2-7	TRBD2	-	CASSQRRAGAAYEQYF	TGTGCCAGCAGCCAACGTCGAGCGGGGGCCGCCTACGAGCAGTACTTC
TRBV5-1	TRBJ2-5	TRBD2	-	CASSLVAGYAETQYF	TGCGCCAGCAGCTTGGTAGCGGGGTACGCCGAGACCCAGTACTTC
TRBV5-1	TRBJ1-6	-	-	CASSFSGGADNSPLHF	TGCGCCAGCAGCTTCTCGGGGGGCGCTGATAATTCACCCCTCCACTTT
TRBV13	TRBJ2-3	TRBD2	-	CASRLAGGKDTQYF	TGTGCCAGCAGATTAGCGGGGGGTAAAGATACGCAGTATTTT
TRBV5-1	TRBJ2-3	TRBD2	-	CASTGGIIAGVPPDTQYF	TGCGCCAGCACCGGAGGGATTATAGCGGGTGTCCCCCCAGATACGCAGTATTTT
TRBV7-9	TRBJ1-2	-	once	CASSFESNYGYTF	TGTGCCAGCAGCTTTGAAAGCAACTATGGCTACACCTTC
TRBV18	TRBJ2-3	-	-	CASSRALSDTQYF	TGTGCCAGCTCACGGGCGCTATCAGATACGCAGTATTTT
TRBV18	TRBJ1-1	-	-	CASSPMTWGQDTEAFF	TGTGCCAGCTCACCCATGACATGGGGGCAGGACACTGAAGCTTTCTTT
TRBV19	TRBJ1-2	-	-	CASSIDRADYGYTF	TGTGCCAGTAGTATAGACAGGGCCGACTATGGCTACACCTTC